This T cell receptor (beta chain) was identified during a study of blood T cell repertoires in COVID-19. CDR1 LNHDA and CDR2 SQIVND come from the germline V gene (reference sequence). The CDR3 length is 16 residues. The J segment lost 2 bases and the V segment lost 0 bases, leaving 6 bases of the junction unmatched. The assay was immunoSEQ multiplex PCR, and TCRdb's table has in-frame clones only and misses some. The repertoire holds about 140,000 clones, about nine tenths seen once, with about 2.5% in the top ten. The chain uses TRBV19 and TRBJ1-1; TRBD1 matches 7 bases. This TCR came from a man aged 50-60 years with active COVID-19. The sample consisted of peripheral blood. The CDR3 reads CASSIDLGTDNTEAFF. In DNA, the CDR3 is TGTGCCAGTAGTATAGATCTCGGGACAGATAACACTGAAGCTTTCTTT.